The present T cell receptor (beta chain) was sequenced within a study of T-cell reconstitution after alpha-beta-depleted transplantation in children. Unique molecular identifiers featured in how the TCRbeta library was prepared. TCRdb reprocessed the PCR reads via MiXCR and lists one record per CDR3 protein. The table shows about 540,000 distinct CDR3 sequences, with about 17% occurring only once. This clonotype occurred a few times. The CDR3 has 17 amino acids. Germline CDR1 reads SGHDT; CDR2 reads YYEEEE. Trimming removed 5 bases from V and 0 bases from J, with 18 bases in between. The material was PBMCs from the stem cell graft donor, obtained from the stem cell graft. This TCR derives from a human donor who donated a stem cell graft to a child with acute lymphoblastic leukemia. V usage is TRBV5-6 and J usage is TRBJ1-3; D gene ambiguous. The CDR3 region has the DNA TGTGCCAGCAGTTCCCTGGCGGGGTCCCTCTCTGGAAACACCATATATTTT. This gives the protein CASSSLAGSLSGNTIYF.